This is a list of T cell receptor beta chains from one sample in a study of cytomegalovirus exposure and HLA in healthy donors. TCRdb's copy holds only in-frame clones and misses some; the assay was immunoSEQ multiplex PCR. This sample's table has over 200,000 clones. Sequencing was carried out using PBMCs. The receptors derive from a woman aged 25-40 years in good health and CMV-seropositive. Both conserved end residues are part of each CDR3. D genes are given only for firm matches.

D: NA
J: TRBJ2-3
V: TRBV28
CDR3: CASRPGQFSTDTQYF
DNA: TGTGCCAGCAGACCCGGACAGTTTAGCACAGATACGCAGTATTTT

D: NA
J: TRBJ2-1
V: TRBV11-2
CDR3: CASSLTIDDEQFF
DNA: TGTGCCAGCAGCTTAACTATTGACGATGAGCAGTTCTTC

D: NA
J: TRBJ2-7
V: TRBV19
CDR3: CASSRLDSYEQYF
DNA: TGTGCCAGTAGCCGGCTAGACTCCTACGAGCAGTACTTC

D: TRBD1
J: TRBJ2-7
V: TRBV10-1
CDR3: CASSEFGLGQGMDEQYF
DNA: TGCGCCAGCAGTGAGTTTGGATTGGGACAGGGGATGGACGAGCAGTACTTC

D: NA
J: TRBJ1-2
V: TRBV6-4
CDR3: CASSLRGSYGYTF
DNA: TGTGCCAGCAGTCTCCGAGGGAGCTATGGCTACACCTTC

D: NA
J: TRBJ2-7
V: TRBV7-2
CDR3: CASSLNRDYEQYF
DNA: TGTGCCAGCAGCTTGAACAGGGACTACGAGCAGTACTTC

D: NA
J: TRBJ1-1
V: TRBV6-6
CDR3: CASSYLRGQNTEAFF
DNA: TGTGCCAGCAGTTACCTCAGGGGACAAAACACTGAAGCTTTCTTT

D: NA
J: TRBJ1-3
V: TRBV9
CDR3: CASSVLPTGNTIYF
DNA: TGTGCCAGCAGCGTACTGCCCACAGGAAACACCATATATTTT

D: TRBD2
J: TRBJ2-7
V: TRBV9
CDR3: CASSVGEGEQYF
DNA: TGTGCCAGCAGCGTAGGGGAGGGCGAGCAGTACTTC

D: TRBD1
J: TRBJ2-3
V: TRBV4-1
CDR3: CASSHAGTGVHYTQYF
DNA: TGCGCCAGCAGCCATGCCGGGACAGGGGTGCACTATACGCAGTATTTT

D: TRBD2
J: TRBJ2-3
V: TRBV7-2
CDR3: CASSAGRGVPYF
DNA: TGTGCCAGCAGCGCAGGGCGGGGGGTCCCGTATTTT

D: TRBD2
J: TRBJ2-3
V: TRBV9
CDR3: CASSPQTSGSRNTQYF
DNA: TGTGCCAGCAGCCCCCAGACTAGCGGGAGTCGAAATACGCAGTATTTT

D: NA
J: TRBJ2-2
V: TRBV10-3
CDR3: CAIMGTLPGELFF
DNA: TGTGCCATCATGGGGACTCTCCCCGGGGAGCTGTTTTTT

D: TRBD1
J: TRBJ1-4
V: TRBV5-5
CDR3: CASSSGQINEKLFF
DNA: TGTGCCAGCAGCTCGGGACAGATTAATGAAAAACTGTTTTTT

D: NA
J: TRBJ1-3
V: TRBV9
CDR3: CASSVGLSSGNTIYF
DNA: TGTGCCAGCAGCGTAGGACTATCCTCTGGAAACACCATATATTTT

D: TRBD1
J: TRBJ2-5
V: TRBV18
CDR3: CASSPPGTGRQTQYF
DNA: TGTGCCAGCTCACCACCCGGGACAGGGCGGCAGACCCAGTACTTC

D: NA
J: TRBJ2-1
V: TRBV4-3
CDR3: CASSQGGVVNEQFF
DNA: TGCGCCAGCAGCCAAGGGGGGGTGGTCAATGAGCAGTTCTTC

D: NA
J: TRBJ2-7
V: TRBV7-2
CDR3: CASSLSSGKSYEQYF
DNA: TGTGCCAGCAGCTTATCATCCGGGAAGAGTTACGAGCAGTACTTC

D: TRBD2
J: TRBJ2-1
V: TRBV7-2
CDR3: CASSWGLDSYNEQFF
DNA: TGTGCCAGCAGCTGGGGACTAGATTCCTACAATGAGCAGTTCTTC

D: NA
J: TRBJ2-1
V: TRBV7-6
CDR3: CASSKVGTHYNEQFF
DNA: TGTGCCAGCAGCAAAGTGGGGACACATTACAATGAGCAGTTCTTC

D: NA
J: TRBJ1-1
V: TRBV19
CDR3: CATSTAGRNTEAFF
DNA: TGTGCCACGTCGACGGCGGGTAGGAACACTGAAGCTTTCTTT

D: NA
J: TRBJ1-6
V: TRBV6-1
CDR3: CASSTVGSYNSPLHF
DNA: TGTGCCAGCAGTACAGTAGGCTCCTATAATTCACCCCTCCACTTT

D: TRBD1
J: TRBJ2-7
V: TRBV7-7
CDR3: CASSPGQGYEQYF
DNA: TGTGCCAGCAGCCCGGGACAGGGTTACGAGCAGTACTTC

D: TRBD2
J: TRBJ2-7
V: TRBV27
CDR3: CASSLTSGGGFGYEQYF
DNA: TGTGCCAGCAGTTTGACTAGCGGGGGGGGATTTGGATACGAGCAGTACTTC

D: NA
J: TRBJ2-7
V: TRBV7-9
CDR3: CASSLDTSMTLYEQYF
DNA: TGTGCCAGCAGCTTAGATACTAGCATGACACTCTACGAGCAGTACTTC

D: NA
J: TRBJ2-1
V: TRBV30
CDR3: CAWSLGLGNEQFF
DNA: TGTGCCTGGAGTCTAGGTTTGGGCAATGAGCAGTTCTTC

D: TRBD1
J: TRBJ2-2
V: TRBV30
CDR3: CAWSVRDRNTGELFF
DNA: TGTGCCTGGAGTGTAAGGGACAGAAACACCGGGGAGCTGTTTTTT

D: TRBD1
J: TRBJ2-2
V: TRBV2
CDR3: CASRRDRIDTGELFF
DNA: TGTGCCAGCAGAAGGGACAGGATCGACACCGGGGAGCTGTTTTTT

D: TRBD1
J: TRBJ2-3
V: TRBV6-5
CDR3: CASSYSSGQARSQYF
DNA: TGTGCCAGCAGTTACTCCTCAGGACAGGCGAGGTCGCAGTATTTT

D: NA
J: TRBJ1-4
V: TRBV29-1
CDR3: CSARAAMEKLFF
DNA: TGCAGCGCCCGCGCAGCGATGGAAAAACTGTTTTTT

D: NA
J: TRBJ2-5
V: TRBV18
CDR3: CASSPLGGPGETQYF
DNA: TGTGCCAGCTCACCACTGGGGGGGCCTGGTGAGACCCAGTACTTC

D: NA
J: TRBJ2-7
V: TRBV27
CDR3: CASSFHRDQQYF
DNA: TGTGCCAGCAGTTTTCACAGGGACCAGCAGTACTTC

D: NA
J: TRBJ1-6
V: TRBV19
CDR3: CASSQQGGLRSPLHF
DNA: TGTGCCAGTAGCCAGCAGGGAGGGTTACGTTCACCCCTCCACTTT

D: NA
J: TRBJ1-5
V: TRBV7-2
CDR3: CASSPRRSGAQHF
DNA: TGTGCCAGCAGCCCTAGACGATCCGGGGCCCAGCATTTT

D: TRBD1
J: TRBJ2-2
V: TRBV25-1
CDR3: CASSEWTGGTGELFF
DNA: TGTGCCAGCAGTGAATGGACAGGGGGCACCGGGGAGCTGTTTTTT

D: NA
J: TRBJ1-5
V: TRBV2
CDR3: CASSELGGGNQPQHF
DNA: TGTGCCAGCAGTGAATTGGGGGGGGGAAATCAGCCCCAGCATTTT

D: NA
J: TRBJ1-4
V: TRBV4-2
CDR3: CASSPTGTNEKLFF
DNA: TGTGCCAGCAGCCCGACAGGAACTAATGAAAAACTGTTTTTT

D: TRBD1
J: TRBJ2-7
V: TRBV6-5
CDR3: CASSYRGQASYEQYF
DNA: TGTGCCAGCAGTTACAGGGGACAGGCCTCCTACGAGCAGTACTTC

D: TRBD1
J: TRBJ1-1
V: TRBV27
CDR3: CASSPILTGGTTEAFF
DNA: TGTGCCAGCAGCCCAATCCTTACAGGGGGCACCACTGAAGCTTTCTTT

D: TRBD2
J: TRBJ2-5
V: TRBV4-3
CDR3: CASSPEGGRAGETQYF
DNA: TGCGCCAGCAGCCCCGAGGGCGGGAGGGCGGGAGAGACCCAGTACTTC

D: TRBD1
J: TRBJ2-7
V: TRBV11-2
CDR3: CASRKPGQGAYEQYF
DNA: TGTGCCAGCAGGAAACCGGGACAGGGGGCCTACGAGCAGTACTTC

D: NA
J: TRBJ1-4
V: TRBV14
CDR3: CASSQVTGDDGKLFF
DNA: TGTGCCAGCAGCCAAGTAACAGGCGACGACGGAAAACTGTTTTTT

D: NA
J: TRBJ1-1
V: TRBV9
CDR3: CASSADGTLNTEAFF
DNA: TGTGCCAGCAGCGCCGACGGGACTCTGAACACTGAAGCTTTCTTT

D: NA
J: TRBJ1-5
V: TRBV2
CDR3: CASSPGQLNQPQHF
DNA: TGTGCCAGCAGCCCCGGACAGCTAAATCAGCCCCAGCATTTT

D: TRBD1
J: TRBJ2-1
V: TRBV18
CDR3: CASSPRMGQNNEQFF
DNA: TGTGCCAGCTCACCACGGATGGGACAGAACAATGAGCAGTTCTTC

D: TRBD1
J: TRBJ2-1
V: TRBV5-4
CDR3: CASSLATGVNEQFF
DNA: TGTGCCAGCAGCTTGGCGACAGGGGTCAATGAGCAGTTCTTC

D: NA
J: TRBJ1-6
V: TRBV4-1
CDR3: CASSQDIINQGSSPLHF
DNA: TGCGCCAGCAGCCAAGACATAATCAACCAGGGGAGCTCACCCCTCCACTTT

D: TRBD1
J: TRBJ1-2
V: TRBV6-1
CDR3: CASSRGQGYNGYTF
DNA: TGTGCCAGCAGCCGGGGACAGGGGTATAATGGCTACACCTTC

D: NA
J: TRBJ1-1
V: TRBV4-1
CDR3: CASSITWSGVSFGTEAFF
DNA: TGCGCCAGCAGCATAACCTGGTCAGGGGTCAGTTTTGGGACTGAAGCTTTCTTT

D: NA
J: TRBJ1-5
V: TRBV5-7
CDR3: CATDKGNQPQHF
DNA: TGTGCCACCGACAAAGGCAATCAGCCCCAGCATTTT

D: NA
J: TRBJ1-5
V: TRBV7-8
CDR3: CASSPGQRNQPQHF
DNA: TGTGCCAGCAGCCCGGGACAAAGGAATCAGCCCCAGCATTTT

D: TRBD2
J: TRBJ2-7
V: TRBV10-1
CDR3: CASSESTQGRAKGYEQYF
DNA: TGCGCCAGCAGTGAGTCGACTCAAGGGAGGGCGAAGGGCTACGAGCAGTACTTC

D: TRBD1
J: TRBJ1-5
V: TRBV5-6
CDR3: CASSFGTGGQPQHF
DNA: TGTGCCAGCAGCTTCGGGACAGGAGGTCAGCCCCAGCATTTT